The 26 T cell receptor beta chains in this list originate from one sample, sequenced in a study of T-cell reconstitution after alpha-beta-depleted transplantation in children. A TCRbeta library incorporating unique molecular identifiers was prepared. TCRdb re-called the PCR reads through MiXCR, storing one row per CDR3 protein. The repertoire holds 450,000 to 600,000 distinct CDR3 sequences, over 10% seen once, with about 2.2% in the top ten. The sequenced sample was PBMCs, mostly from graft donor cells, obtained 360 days after TCRalphabeta/CD19-depleted stem cell transplant. These receptors were taken from a male patient younger than 18 who had a stem cell transplant for acute myeloid leukemia, so the T cells may come from the graft donor.

This clonotype was recorded a few times. The genes are TRBV28 and TRBJ2-2, with 9 bases fitting TRBD2. With 5 bases clipped from V and 7 bases from J, the junction kept 8 bases outside the gene matches. The CDR3 covers 15 residues. Germline CDR1 and CDR2: MDHEN and SYDVKM. The CDR3 coding sequence is TGTGCCAGCAGTACGGGACTAGCTTTCATCGGGGAGCTGTTTTTT. Amino acids: CASSTGLAFIGELFF.

V usage is TRBV12-3 or TRBV12-4 and J usage is TRBJ2-1; D ambiguous. This CDR3 has 17 residues. The V end lost 7 bases, the J end lost 14 bases, and 33 bases lay between the germline ends. As DNA, the CDR3 is TGTGCCAGCAATCGTTTTTCCTGGGTAGTGAGCGACCCAAGTGAGTTCTTC. Translated: CASNRFSWVVSDPSEFF.

This clonotype has only a few counts. The chain links TRBV12-3 or TRBV12-4 to TRBJ2-7; maybe TRBD2 (5 bases). The CDR3 is 16 amino acids. V lost 3 bases and J 1 base, leaving 16 bases between the germline ends. As DNA, the CDR3 is TGTGCCAGCAGTTTCCCTAGTGTAACGGGGTCCTACGAGCAGTACTTC. This sequence encodes CASSFPSVTGSYEQYF.

V and J are TRBV6-2 or TRBV6-3 and TRBJ1-2; possibly TRBD1 for D (5 bases). The V gene lost 3 bases and the J gene lost 3 bases, with 8 bases spanning the gap. Per germline, CDR1 MNHEY and CDR2 SVGEGT. This CDR3 has 13 amino acids. CDR3 DNA sequence: TGTGCCAGCAGTTATGGGGACTACTATGGCTACACCTTC. Translation gives CASSYGDYYGYTF.

This clonotype has just a few counts. The CDR3 sequence is CSAIREGPETQYF. The CDR3 DNA follows: TGCAGTGCTATCCGCGAAGGGCCAGAGACCCAGTACTTC. The chain is built from TRBV20-1 and TRBJ2-5; no clear D. The CDR3 sequence is 13 residues long. The V and J ends lost 4 bases and 4 bases respectively, with 13 bases between them. Germline V lookup: CDR1 DFQATT, CDR2 SNEGSKA (reference sequence).

This clonotype has a count of ten or more. V gene TRBV6-6 combines with J gene TRBJ2-7; D uncertain. V was cut by 6 bases and J by 6 bases, with 15 bases left in between. CDR1 and CDR2 (germline): MNHNY, SVGAGI (reference sequence). CDR3 length equals 13 residues. The CDR3 DNA is TGTGCCAGCAGGGTCCTTTCCCCTTCCGAGCAGTACTTC. It yields the protein CASRVLSPSEQYF.

The genes are TRBV11-3 and TRBJ2-1; TRBD2 aligns across 9 bases. CDR3 length: 13 residues. The trim removed 8 bases at V and 8 bases at J, leaving 7 bases unmatched. Germline V gene lookup returns CDR1 SGHNT and CDR2 YENEEA. CDR3 in amino acids: CASSGLAFDEQFF. The CDR3 coding sequence is TGTGCCAGCTCCGGACTAGCGTTCGATGAGCAGTTCTTC. The complete variable domain, with remaining parts taken from reference TRBV11-3 and TRBJ2-1, reads EAGVVQSPRYKIIEKKQPVAFWCNPISGHNTLYWYLQNLGQGPELLIRYENEEAVDDSQLPKDRFSAERLKGVDSTLKIQPAELGDSAVYLCASSGLAFDEQFFGPGTRLTVL.

The chain links TRBV7-3 to TRBJ2-1; 10 bases are shared with TRBD2. V was clipped by 5 bases and J by 1 base; unmatched bases: 5. CDR1 and CDR2 from the germline V gene are SGHTA and FQGTGA. This CDR3 comprises 16 residues. CDR3: CASSTWTSGSYNEQFF. In DNA, the CDR3 is TGTGCCAGCAGCACCTGGACTAGCGGATCCTACAATGAGCAGTTCTTC.

Here the CDR3 reads CSVEVGRLAANEQFF. The CDR3 region has the DNA TGCAGCGTTGAAGTTGGGAGGCTAGCGGCAAATGAGCAGTTCTTC. This chain uses TRBV29-1 with TRBJ2-1; 7 nucleotides match TRBD2. Germline V gene data show CDR1 as SQVTM and CDR2 as ANQGSEA. CDR3 size: 15 residues. V was clipped by 1 base and J by 7 bases; unmatched bases: 10.

This clonotype was seen repeatedly, ten times or more. The chain is built from TRBV24-1 and TRBJ2-1, with unresolved D. The CDR3 runs to 13 residues. The V end was cut by 7 bases, the J end by 6 bases, with 12 bases between. The germline V gene has CDR1 KGHDR and CDR2 SFDVKD. The CDR3 DNA follows: TGTGCCACCAGACAAGACCTAACCAATGAGCAGTTCTTC. Translation: CATRQDLTNEQFF.

In this sample, this clonotype turned up many times. CDR3 sequence reads: CATSRDEGLDYEQYF. The CDR3 nucleotides read TGTGCCACCAGCAGAGATGAGGGGCTCGACTACGAGCAGTACTTC. The rearrangement links TRBV15 to TRBJ2-7, with D tentatively TRBD1 or TRBD2 (5 bases each). This CDR3 spans 15 amino acids. Germline V gene sequence: CDR1 LNHNV, CDR2 YYDKDF (reference sequence). V was clipped by 0 bases and J by 3 bases, with 12 bases between them. Based on the CDR3 plus reference TRBV15 and TRBJ2-7, the full variable domain is DAMVIQNPRYQVTQFGKPVTLSCSQTLNHNVMYWYQQKSSQAPKLLFHYYDKDFNNEADTPDNFQSRRPNTSFCFLDIRSPGLGDTAMYLCATSRDEGLDYEQYFGPGTRLTVT.

The CDR3 sequence: CSVRGQVGANVLTF. The CDR3 DNA reads as TGCAGCGTTAGGGGACAGGTTGGGGCCAACGTCCTGACTTTC. The genes are TRBV29-1 and TRBJ2-6; 8 bases are a match to TRBD1. The CDR3 is made up of 14 amino acids. V gave up 5 bases and J gave up 3 bases; unmatched junction bases: 3. CDR1 SQVTM and CDR2 ANQGSEA come from the germline V gene.

The V call is TRBV4-2, the J call TRBJ2-1, with 11 bases aligning to TRBD2. CDR1 is LGHNA, CDR2 YNFKEQ, per germline. The CDR3 contains 15 residues. V shed 4 bases and J 5 bases; nucleotides not matched to a gene: 4. Written as DNA, the CDR3 is TGTGCCAGCAGCCGCGGGACTAGCGGAGACAATGAGCAGTTCTTC. Translation gives CASSRGTSGDNEQFF.

This clonotype occurred a few times. The chain recombines TRBV9 with TRBJ2-7, with D unresolved. Germline lookup yields CDR1 SGDLS and CDR2 YYNGEE. The CDR3 sequence is 15 residues long. V lost 5 bases and J 0 bases, leaving 15 bases between the germline ends. CDR3 in DNA: TGTGCCAGCAGAGCCGTGGGTCTAGGCTCCTACGAGCAGTACTTC. Residues: CASRAVGLGSYEQYF.

This clonotype was seen repeatedly, ten times or more. V usage is TRBV12-3 or TRBV12-4 and J usage is TRBJ2-7; no clear D. This CDR3 comprises 12 residues. Trimming took off 6 bases at V and 4 bases at J, with 10 bases between the two ends. DNA of the CDR3: TGTGCCAGCAGGCACGACACTTACGAGCAGTACTTC. Amino acid sequence: CASRHDTYEQYF.

The rearrangement uses TRBV30 and TRBJ2-7; D possibly matches TRBD1 or TRBD2 (5 bases each). The CDR3 is made up of 14 amino acids. V was cut by 0 bases and J by 1 base, with 10 bases left in between. Germline CDR1 is GTSNPN and CDR2 is SVGIG (reference sequence). CDR3 nucleotides: TGTGCCTGGAGTGTGGGGGTAGTTTCCTACGAGCAGTACTTC. Translating gives CAWSVGVVSYEQYF.

This clonotype was found a few times. The rearrangement links TRBV7-8 to TRBJ1-1, with D hard to call. The CDR3 loop spans 15 amino acids. The germline V gene encodes CDR1 SGHVS and CDR2 FQNEAQ. Trimming took 5 bases from V and 1 from J, leaving 14 bases between them. The CDR3 sequence is CASSGDVGSNTEAFF. CDR3 bases: TGTGCCAGCAGCGGTGACGTCGGGTCGAACACTGAAGCTTTCTTT.

This clonotype was seen a few times. J is TRBJ2-5 and V is TRBV4-2; 8 bases are a match to TRBD2. J gave up 0 bases and V 5 bases, and 8 bases lay outside the gene matches. The CDR3 is made up of 16 amino acids. From germline, CDR1 is LGHNA and CDR2 YNFKEQ. The CDR3 bases are TGTGCCAGCAGCTTGAGACTAGCGTTGTACCAAGAGACCCAGTACTTC. As protein: CASSLRLALYQETQYF.

This clonotype was counted many times. The chain combines TRBV20-1 with TRBJ2-1, with TRBD1 matching over 9 bases. Germline loops: CDR1 DFQATT, CDR2 SNEGSKA (reference sequence). This CDR3 region has 17 residues. With V trimmed by 3 bases and J by 0 bases, 9 bases remained unmatched. Written as DNA, the CDR3 is TGCAGTGCTAGCGAGACAGGGGGTCAGAGCTCCTACAATGAGCAGTTCTTC. This translates into CSASETGGQSSYNEQFF.

There are a few counts of this clonotype. V gene TRBV24-1 combines with J gene TRBJ2-5; no definite D call. The germline V gene encodes CDR1 KGHDR and CDR2 SFDVKD. The CDR3 has 12 amino acids. The germline V and J ends were trimmed by 9 bases and 7 bases, with 14 bases remaining between them. CDR3 region: CATRTPGGTQYF. For the CDR3, the DNA is TGTGCCACCCGAACCCCCGGCGGGACCCAGTACTTC.

The chain joins TRBV20-1 to TRBJ2-1, with D perhaps matching TRBD1 or TRBD2 (5 bases each). Trimming stripped 6 bases from V and 8 bases from J, with 23 bases between. Per germline, CDR1 DFQATT and CDR2 SNEGSKA (reference sequence). This CDR3 is built from 15 residues. The CDR3 DNA is TGCAGTGCCGTGGGTTCGGGGCGAGGCCTTTATGAGCAGTTCTTC. Residues: CSAVGSGRGLYEQFF.

This clonotype was seen at least ten times. This chain uses TRBV29-1 with TRBJ2-3; 8 bases map to TRBD1. The CDR3 length is 13 residues. The junction had 2 bases not matched to a gene; V was cut back by 5 bases and J by 1 base. The germline V gene encodes CDR1 SQVTM and CDR2 ANQGSEA. CDR3 loop: CSVRQGRTDTQYF. In DNA form, the CDR3 reads TGCAGCGTTCGACAGGGGCGCACAGATACGCAGTATTTT.

The chain recombines TRBV6-2 or TRBV6-3 with TRBJ2-5; a weak D match, TRBD2 (6 bases). There are 13 residues in the CDR3. Germline values: CDR1 MNHEY, CDR2 SVGEGT. Trimming took 8 bases from V and 5 from J, leaving 15 bases between them. CDR3 DNA: TGTGCCAGCGGGGGGACTCCGAGGGAGACCCAGTACTTC. This translates into CASGGTPRETQYF.

The V gene is TRBV28, the J gene TRBJ2-7; D is ambiguous. Trimming pared 2 bases from V and 3 bases from J, leaving 11 bases between. The V gene's germline CDR1 is MDHEN and CDR2 SYDVKM. This CDR3 is built from 14 residues. The CDR3 protein is CASSLKRPYYEQYF. CDR3 bases: TGTGCCAGCAGTTTAAAACGACCTTACTACGAGCAGTACTTC.

This clonotype showed up many times. CDR3 DNA: TGCAGTGCTAGGACTAGCGGGAGTGGGTGGCAGTTCTTC. It encodes CSARTSGSGWQFF. This chain uses TRBV20-1 with TRBJ2-1, with 12 positions matching TRBD2. The CDR3 consists of 13 residues. V shed 3 bases and J 12 bases; nucleotides not matched to a gene: 6. Germline V gives CDR1 DFQATT, CDR2 SNEGSKA (reference sequence).

This clonotype has only a few counts. The chain combines TRBV4-2 with TRBJ2-7; 7 bases agree with TRBD2. Per germline, CDR1 LGHNA and CDR2 YNFKEQ. The CDR3 sequence is 15 residues long. V was pared by 1 base and J by 4 bases, with 7 bases of the junction left unmatched. Here the CDR3 DNA reads TGTGCCAGCAGCCAAGTGCCGGCGGGAGCGTACGAGCAGTACTTC. It specifies CASSQVPAGAYEQYF.